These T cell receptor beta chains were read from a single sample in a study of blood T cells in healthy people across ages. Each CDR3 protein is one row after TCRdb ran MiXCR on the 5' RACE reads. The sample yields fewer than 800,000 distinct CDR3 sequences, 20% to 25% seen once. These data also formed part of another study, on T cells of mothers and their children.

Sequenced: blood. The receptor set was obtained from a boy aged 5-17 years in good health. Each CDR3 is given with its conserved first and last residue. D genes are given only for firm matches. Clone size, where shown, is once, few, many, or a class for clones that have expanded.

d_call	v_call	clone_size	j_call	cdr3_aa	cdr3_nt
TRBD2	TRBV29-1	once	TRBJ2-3	CSVEEDRLAGDTQYF	TGCAGCGTTGAAGAGGATCGACTAGCGGGGGATACGCAGTATTTT
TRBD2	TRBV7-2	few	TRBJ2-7	CASSLVGGLAGLRYEQYF	TGTGCCAGCAGCTTAGTAGGAGGACTAGCGGGATTACGTTACGAGCAGTACTTC
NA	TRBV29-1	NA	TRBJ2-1	CSVRQTDYNEQFF	TGCAGCGTCAGACAGACCGACTACAATGAGCAGTTCTTC
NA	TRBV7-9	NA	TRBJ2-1	CASSLVGSNGQFF	TGTGCCAGCAGCTTAGTAGGCTCGAATGGGCAGTTCTTC
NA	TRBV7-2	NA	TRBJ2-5	CASSIQGYQETQYF	TGTGCCAGCAGCATACAGGGTTACCAAGAGACCCAGTACTTC
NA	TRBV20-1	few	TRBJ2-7	CSAKAAKDEQYF	TGCAGTGCCAAAGCGGCGAAGGACGAGCAGTACTTC
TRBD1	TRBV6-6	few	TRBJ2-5	CASSKTGQPKETQYF	TGTGCCAGCAGTAAAACGGGACAGCCCAAAGAGACCCAGTACTTC
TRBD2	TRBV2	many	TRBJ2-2	CASRGLAGNTGELFF	TGTGCCAGTAGGGGACTAGCGGGTAACACCGGGGAGCTGTTTTTT
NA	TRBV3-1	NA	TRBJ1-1	CASSQGGTDTEAFF	TGTGCCAGCAGCCAAGGGGGCACCGACACTGAAGCTTTCTTT
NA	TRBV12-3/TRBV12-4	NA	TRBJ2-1	CASTPSRGGDEQFF	TGTGCCAGCACCCCCTCCCGAGGGGGGGATGAGCAGTTCTTC
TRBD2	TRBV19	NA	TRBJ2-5	CASRRLAGDQETQYF	TGTGCCAGTAGACGGCTAGCGGGGGATCAAGAGACCCAGTACTTC
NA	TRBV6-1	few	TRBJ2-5	CASSHLGSQETQYF	TGTGCCAGCAGTCACCTGGGGTCCCAAGAGACCCAGTACTTC
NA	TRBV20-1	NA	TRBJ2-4	CSARDPLVNIQYF	TGCAGTGCTAGAGATCCCCTCGTCAACATTCAGTACTTC
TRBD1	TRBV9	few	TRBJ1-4	CASSGITGDEKLFF	TGTGCCAGCAGCGGAATAACAGGGGATGAAAAACTGTTTTTT
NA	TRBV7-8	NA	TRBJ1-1	CASSLSEGGNTEAFF	TGTGCCAGCAGCTTAAGCGAGGGGGGGAACACTGAGGCTTTCTTT
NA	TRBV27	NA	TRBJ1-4	CASSPGMGEKLFF	TGTGCCAGCAGCCCGGGGATGGGTGAAAAACTGTTTTTT
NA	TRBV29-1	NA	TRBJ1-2	CSAAGRGNGYTF	TGCAGCGCCGCCGGGCGAGGGAATGGCTACACCTTC
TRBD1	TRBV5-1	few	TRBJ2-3	CASSFPGQRSDTQYF	TGCGCCAGCAGCTTCCCGGGACAGCGCTCAGATACGCAGTATTTT
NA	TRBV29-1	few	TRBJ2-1	CSVRGGINEQFF	TGCAGCGTCAGGGGGGGAATCAATGAGCAGTTCTTC
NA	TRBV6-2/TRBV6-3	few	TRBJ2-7	CASSQAVEQYF	TGTGCCAGCAGCCAGGCCGTCGAGCAGTACTTC
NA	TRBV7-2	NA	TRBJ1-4	CASGFGGSNEKLFF	TGTGCCAGCGGGTTCGGGGGGTCTAATGAAAAACTGTTTTTT
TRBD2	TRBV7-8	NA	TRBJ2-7	CASSPGLAGVSYEQYF	TGTGCCAGCAGCCCCGGACTAGCGGGAGTATCCTACGAGCAGTACTTC
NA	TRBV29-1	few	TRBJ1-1	CSVHDMNTEAFF	TGCAGCGTCCACGACATGAACACTGAAGCTTTCTTT
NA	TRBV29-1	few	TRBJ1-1	CSAKTGNTEAFF	TGCAGCGCTAAGACAGGCAACACTGAAGCTTTCTTT
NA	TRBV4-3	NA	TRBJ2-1	CASSHEWSGYSYNEQFF	TGCGCCAGCAGCCATGAATGGAGCGGTTACTCCTACAATGAGCAGTTCTTC
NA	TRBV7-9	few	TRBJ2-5	CASSLNSVETQYF	TGTGCCAGCAGCTTAAACTCGGTGGAGACCCAGTACTTC
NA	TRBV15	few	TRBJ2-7	CATSRDQRRPHF	TGTGCCACCAGCAGAGACCAACGACGGCCACACTTC
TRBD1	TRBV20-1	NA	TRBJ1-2	CSARPRGQIYGYTF	TGCAGTGCGCGCCCCAGGGGGCAGATTTATGGCTACACCTTC
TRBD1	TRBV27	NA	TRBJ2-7	CASSFRGTGIYEQYF	TGTGCCAGCAGTTTCCGGGGGACAGGGATCTACGAGCAGTACTTC
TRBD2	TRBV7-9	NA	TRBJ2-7	CASSQASIAGGPYEQYF	TGTGCCAGCAGTCAGGCCAGTATAGCGGGGGGCCCCTACGAGCAGTACTTC
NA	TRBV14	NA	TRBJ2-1	CASSHLEDFWRNEQFF	TGTGCCAGCAGCCATTTGGAAGATTTCTGGCGCAATGAGCAGTTCTTC
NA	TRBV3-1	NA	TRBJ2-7	CASSRTLHEQYF	TGTGCCAGCAGCCGGACACTCCACGAGCAGTACTTC
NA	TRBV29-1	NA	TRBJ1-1	CSVREGGTEAFF	TGCAGCGTTCGCGAAGGGGGCACTGAAGCTTTCTTT
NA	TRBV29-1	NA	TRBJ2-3	CSVEAEGTDTQYF	TGCAGCGTTGAAGCTGAAGGCACAGATACGCAGTATTTT
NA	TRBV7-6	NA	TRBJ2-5	CASSLTRGGQETQYF	TGTGCTAGCAGCTTAACCAGGGGGGGGCAAGAGACCCAGTACTTC
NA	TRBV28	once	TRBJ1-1	CASRGLQQLNTEAFF	TGTGCCAGCAGAGGCCTGCAACAGCTCAACACTGAAGCTTTCTTT
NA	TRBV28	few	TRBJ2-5	CASSHGQVGQETQYF	TGTGCCAGCAGCCACGGGCAGGTGGGCCAAGAGACCCAGTACTTC
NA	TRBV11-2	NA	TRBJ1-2	CASSLVQGSYYGYTF	TGTGCCAGCAGCTTAGTCCAGGGCTCGTACTATGGCTACACCTTC
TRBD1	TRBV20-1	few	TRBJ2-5	CSARWDREETQYF	TGCAGTGCTCGATGGGACAGGGAAGAGACCCAGTACTTC
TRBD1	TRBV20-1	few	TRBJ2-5	CSAMRGTAQETQYF	TGCAGTGCTATGAGGGGGACAGCCCAAGAGACCCAGTACTTC
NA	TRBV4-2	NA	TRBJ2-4	CASSHRGAPKNIQYF	TGTGCCAGCAGCCACCGCGGGGCTCCCAAAAACATTCAGTACTTC
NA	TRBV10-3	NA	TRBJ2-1	CAISEGRVSYNEQFF	TGTGCCATCAGTGAGGGCCGAGTCTCCTACAATGAGCAGTTCTTC
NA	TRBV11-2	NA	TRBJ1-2	CASSLDLLQGNGYTF	TGTGCCAGCAGCTTAGATCTACTTCAGGGAAATGGCTACACCTTC
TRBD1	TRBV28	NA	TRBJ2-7	CTSSASPGQGYYEQYF	TGTACCAGCAGTGCATCCCCGGGACAGGGCTACTACGAGCAGTACTTC
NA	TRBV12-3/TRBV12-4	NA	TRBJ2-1	CASSHLRDIYNEQFF	TGTGCCAGCAGTCACTTACGGGACATCTACAATGAGCAGTTCTTC
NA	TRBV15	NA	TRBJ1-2	CATSGGGVKQRGYTF	TGTGCCACCAGCGGCGGAGGGGTAAAGCAGCGGGGCTACACCTTC
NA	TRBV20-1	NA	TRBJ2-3	CSAEPGADTQYF	TGCAGTGCCGAACCGGGGGCGGATACGCAGTATTTT
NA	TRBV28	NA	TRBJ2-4	CASTQRAGVSKNIQYF	TGTGCCAGCACTCAGCGGGCAGGGGTTTCCAAAAACATTCAGTACTTC
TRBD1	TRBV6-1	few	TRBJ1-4	CARPPGQGDATNEKLFF	TGTGCCAGGCCTCCGGGACAGGGGGATGCAACTAATGAAAAACTGTTTTTT
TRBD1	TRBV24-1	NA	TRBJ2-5	CATRETGEETQYF	TGTGCCACCAGAGAAACAGGGGAAGAGACCCAGTACTTC
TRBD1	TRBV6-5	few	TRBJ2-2	CASSYGTGHGELFF	TGTGCCAGCAGTTATGGGACAGGGCACGGGGAGCTGTTTTTT
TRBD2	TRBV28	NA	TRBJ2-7	CASSSPRLLAEASYEQYF	TGTGCCAGCAGTTCCCCGAGACTACTAGCGGAGGCCTCCTACGAGCAGTACTTC
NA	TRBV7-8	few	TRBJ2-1	CASSLVGGVIYNEQFF	TGTGCCAGCAGCTTAGTAGGAGGGGTCATTTACAATGAGCAGTTCTTC
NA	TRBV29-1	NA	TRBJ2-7	CSVALSSYEQYF	TGCAGCGTTGCCTTAAGCTCCTACGAGCAGTACTTC
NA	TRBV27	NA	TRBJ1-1	CASSLRRLGGAFF	TGTGCCAGCAGTCTAAGGAGGCTCGGGGGAGCTTTCTTT